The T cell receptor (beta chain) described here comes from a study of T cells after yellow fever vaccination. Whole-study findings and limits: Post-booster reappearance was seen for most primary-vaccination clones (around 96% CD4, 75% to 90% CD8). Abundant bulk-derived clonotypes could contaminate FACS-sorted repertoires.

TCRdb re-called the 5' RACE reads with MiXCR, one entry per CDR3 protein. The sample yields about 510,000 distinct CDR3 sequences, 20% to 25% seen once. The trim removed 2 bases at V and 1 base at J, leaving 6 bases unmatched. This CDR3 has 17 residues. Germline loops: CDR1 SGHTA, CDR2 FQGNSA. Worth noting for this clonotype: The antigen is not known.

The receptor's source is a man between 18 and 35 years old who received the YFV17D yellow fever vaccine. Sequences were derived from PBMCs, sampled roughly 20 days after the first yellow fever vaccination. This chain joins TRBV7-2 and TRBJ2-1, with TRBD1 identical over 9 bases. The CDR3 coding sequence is TGTGCCAGCAGCTTATGGAGGGACAGGGCTTCCTACAATGAGCAGTTCTTC. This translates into CASSLWRDRASYNEQFF.